The present TCR beta chain was sequenced within a study of T cell clones after liver transplantation. The repertoire was sequenced with immunoSEQ multiplex PCR; TCRdb's copy has only in-frame clones and lacks some. This table holds 95,000 to 110,000 clones, 75% to 90% found once. This sample comprised CD4+ T cells from blood, obtained before liver transplant. The clonotype originates from a human donor who received a liver transplant.

CDR3 protein: CASSRTALEQYF. The CDR3 DNA is TGTGCCAGCAGCCGGACGGCCCTTGAGCAGTACTTC. The chain carries TRBV2 and TRBJ2-7; D unresolved. Germline V gene sequence: CDR1 SNHLY, CDR2 FYNNEI. CDR3 length equals 12 residues. V dropped 6 bases and J dropped 7 bases, with 13 bases sitting between them.